This TCR beta chain was recorded in a study of T cells after yellow fever vaccination (dated by TCRdb to about 2019). For the study in its entirety: Libraries from fractions with low cell numbers were prepared with the SMART-Seq v4 Ultra Low Input RNA kit. Bulk PBMC replicates and cell subsets were isolated from blood drawn at multiple timepoints before and after both primary and secondary immunization. Two healthy male donors, one aged 18 to 29 and one aged 30 to 39 years, were included in the cohort. To follow T-cell clones before and after both primary and booster YFV17D yellow fever vaccination, bulk TCR alpha and beta repertoires underwent longitudinal sequencing. On the study overall, not on this receptor specifically: A small fraction of clonotypes showed up in both the CD4 and CD8 compartments, probably as a result of convergent recombination. Because the study included only a couple of donors, the extent to which the findings can be generalized is limited. Because abundant contaminating clonotypes from the bulk population could be contained in FACS-sorted repertoires, computational filtering was required. Compared with the primary T-cell response, the secondary T-cell response was weaker but faster, peaking on day 5 rather than day 15. After the booster, most of the clones that had expanded following primary vaccination were detected again (around 97% of CD4 and around 87% of CD8), which suggests that memory was broadly maintained.

This specimen's treatment or condition label, interpreted: live attenuated yellow fever vaccine strain. At every blood-draw timepoint, two biological replicates of bulk PBMCs were collected. PBMCs were isolated from peripheral blood using a standard Ficoll-Paque protocol. RNA was extracted with TriZol from bulk PBMCs, CD4 and CD8 fractions, and dextramer-positive and dextramer-negative fractions. TCR cDNA was synthesized by 5'RACE template switching, through which a universal primer site and unique molecular identifiers were introduced. Priming for cDNA synthesis came from both the TCR alpha and TCR beta constant segments. Library amplification used two PCR steps, and the second PCR step added sample barcodes and sequencing adapters. Sequencing of libraries was performed on Illumina HiSeq 2500 (2x100 bp) or NovaSeq (2x150 bp). Turning to the authors' computational methods: MIGEC handled demultiplexing of reads and collapsing into UMI consensus sequences, while MiXCR performed V(D)J alignment. Vaccine-responding clonotypes were identified with edgeR using replicate PBMC samples, with FDR below 0.01 and a log2 fold change above 5 up to day 15 being required. Each bulk clonotype was labeled CD4 or CD8 based on which sequenced repertoire, CD4 or CD8, contained the clonotype at higher abundance. TCRdb took the public reads, trimmed them with fastp at Q25, ran MiXCR for clone calling and kept in-frame beta chains. Each entry merges the rows of one CDR3 protein and shows their most common DNA and genes. The V and J calls here are based on TCRdb, not the publication. Across this sample there are about 580,000 distinct CDR3 sequences, with about 15% seen only once. The ten biggest clones cover roughly a sixth of the sample.

This clonotype was counted between two and nine times. Its cognate antigen has yet to be identified. Base qualities are not provided; no much larger clone lies one nucleotide away. The sequence derives from a man between 18 and 29 years old who received the YFV17D yellow fever vaccine. The sequenced sample was PBMCs, obtained 5 days after the first yellow fever vaccination.

The CDR3 reads CASSLGTGQGRFGYTF. The DNA is as follows: TGTGCCAGCAGCTTAGGGACGGGACAGGGTCGGTTTGGCTACACCTTC. The V and J segments used are TRBV7-2 and TRBJ1-2, with 9 bases in between that match TRBD1. The CDR3, from cysteine to phenylalanine, totals 16 residues. Here the CDR3 DNA is all that survives: 48 bases in frame from base 1. V trim: 1 base; J trim: 7 bases; unmatched bases: 10. The germline V gene provides CDR1 SGHTA and CDR2 FQGNSA.